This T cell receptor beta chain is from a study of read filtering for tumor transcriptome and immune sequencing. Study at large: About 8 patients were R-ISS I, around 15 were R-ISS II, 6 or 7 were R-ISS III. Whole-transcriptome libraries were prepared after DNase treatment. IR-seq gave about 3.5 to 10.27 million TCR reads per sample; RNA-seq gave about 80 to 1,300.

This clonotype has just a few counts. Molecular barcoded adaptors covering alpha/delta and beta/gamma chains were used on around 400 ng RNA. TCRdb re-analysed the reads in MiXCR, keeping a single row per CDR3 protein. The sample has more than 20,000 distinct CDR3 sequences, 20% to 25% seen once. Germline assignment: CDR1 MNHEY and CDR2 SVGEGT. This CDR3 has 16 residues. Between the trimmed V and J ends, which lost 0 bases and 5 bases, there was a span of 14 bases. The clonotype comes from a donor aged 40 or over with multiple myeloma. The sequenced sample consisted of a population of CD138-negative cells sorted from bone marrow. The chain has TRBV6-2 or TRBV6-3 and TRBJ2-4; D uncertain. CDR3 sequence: CASSYSKAGRENIQYF. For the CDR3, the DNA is TGTGCCAGCAGTTACTCGAAGGCAGGTAGAGAAAACATTCAGTACTTC.